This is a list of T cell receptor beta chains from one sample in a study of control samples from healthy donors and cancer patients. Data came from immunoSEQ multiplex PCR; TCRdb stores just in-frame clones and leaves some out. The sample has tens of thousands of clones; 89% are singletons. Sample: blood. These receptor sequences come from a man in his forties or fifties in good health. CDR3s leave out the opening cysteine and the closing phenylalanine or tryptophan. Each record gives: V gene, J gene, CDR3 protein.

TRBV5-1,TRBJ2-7,ASSLVLQGAREQY
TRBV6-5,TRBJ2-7,ASRPGQGAYEQY
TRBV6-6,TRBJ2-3,ASSSGASGGDTQY
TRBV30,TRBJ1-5,AWSLLTGSSNQPQH
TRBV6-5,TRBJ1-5,ASGYDRYNQPQH
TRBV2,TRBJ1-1,ASSIKASGEDEAF
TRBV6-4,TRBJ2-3,ASSVGTGNTDTQY
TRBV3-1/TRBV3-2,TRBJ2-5,ASSPGTGQETQY
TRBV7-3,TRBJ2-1,ASSLGLATYNEQF
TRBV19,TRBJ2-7,ASSIATVPFYEQY
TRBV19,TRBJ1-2,ASSIGTEPYGYT
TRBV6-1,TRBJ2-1,ASSEGPTEF
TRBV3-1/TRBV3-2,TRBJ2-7,ASSQDPLRPFYEQY
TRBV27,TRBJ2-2,ASSLDRANTGELF
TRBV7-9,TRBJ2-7,ASSSYRGNEQY
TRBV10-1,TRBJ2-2,ASSVLSQGGTGELF
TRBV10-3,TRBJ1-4,AISENGLTSEKLF
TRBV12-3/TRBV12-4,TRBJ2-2,ASSLNLHGELF
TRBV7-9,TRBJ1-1,ASSLSRTVPNTEAF
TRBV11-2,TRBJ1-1,ASSPRTENTEAF
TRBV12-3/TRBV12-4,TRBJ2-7,ASRGTRIREQY
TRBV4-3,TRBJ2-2,ASSQVPVAGAPGGELF
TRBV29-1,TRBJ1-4,SAGQTNEKLF
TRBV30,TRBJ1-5,AWSDTYSNQPQH
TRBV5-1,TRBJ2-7,ASRLLAGDDEQY
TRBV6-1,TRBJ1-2,ASSDRGQGFVGYT
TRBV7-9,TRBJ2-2,ASSLARHTGELF
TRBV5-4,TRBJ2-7,ASSQPLSGEQY
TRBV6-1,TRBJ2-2,ASSEAHPGELF
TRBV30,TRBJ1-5,AWSPPGQLNQPQH
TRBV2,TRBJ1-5,ASSGQGNQPQH
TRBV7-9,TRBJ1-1,ASSLGALGYPMNTEAF
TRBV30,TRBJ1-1,AWSQGLNTEAF
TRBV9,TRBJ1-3,ASSPDGSGNTIY
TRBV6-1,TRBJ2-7,ASSEYGVPTYEQY
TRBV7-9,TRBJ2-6,ASSTYRAGANVLT
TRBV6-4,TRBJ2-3,ASSEAQGGDTQY
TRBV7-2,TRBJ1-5,ASSFPPGDNQPQH
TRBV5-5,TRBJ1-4,ASSPRSTDEKLF
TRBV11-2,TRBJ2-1,ASSSSSGREHEQF
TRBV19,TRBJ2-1,ASPRGSYNEQF
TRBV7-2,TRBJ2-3,ASRGLAGGATDTQY
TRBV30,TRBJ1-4,AWSVEGTGGEKLF
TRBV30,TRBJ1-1,AWSTITRLGDTEAF
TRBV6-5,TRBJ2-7,ASSYSSWGGSYEQY
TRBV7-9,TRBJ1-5,ASSPGTGGNQPQH
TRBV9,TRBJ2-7,ASSVEGLLDEQY
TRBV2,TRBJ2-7,ASTWVTAPYEQY
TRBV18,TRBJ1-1,ASSLQGNTEAF
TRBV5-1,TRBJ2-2,ASSLSGRNTGELF
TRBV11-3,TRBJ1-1,ASSLKEGNTEAF
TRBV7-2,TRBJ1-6,ASSSPGKPPLH
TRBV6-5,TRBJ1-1,ASIRAEAF
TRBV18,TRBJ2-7,ASSPQGSGEQY
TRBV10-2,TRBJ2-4,ASSEWARENIQY
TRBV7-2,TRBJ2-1,ASSLGGGPSYNEQF
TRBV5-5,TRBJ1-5,ASSLSRQGSYSNQPQH
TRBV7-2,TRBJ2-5,ASSAGGRTTETQY
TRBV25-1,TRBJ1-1,ASSERENTEAF
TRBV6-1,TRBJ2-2,ASSGPPGSANTGELF